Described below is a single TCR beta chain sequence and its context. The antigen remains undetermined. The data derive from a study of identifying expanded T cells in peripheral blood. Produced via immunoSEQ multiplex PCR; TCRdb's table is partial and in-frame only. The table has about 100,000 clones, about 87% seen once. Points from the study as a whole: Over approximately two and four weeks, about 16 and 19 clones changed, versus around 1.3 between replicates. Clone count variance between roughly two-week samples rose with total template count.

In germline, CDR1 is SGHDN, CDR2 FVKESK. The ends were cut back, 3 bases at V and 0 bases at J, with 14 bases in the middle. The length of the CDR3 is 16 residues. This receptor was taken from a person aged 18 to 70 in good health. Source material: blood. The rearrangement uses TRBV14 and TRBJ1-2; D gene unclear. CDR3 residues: CASSHLIGRPNYGYTF. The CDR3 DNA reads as TGTGCCAGCAGCCACCTAATCGGGCGGCCTAACTATGGCTACACCTTC. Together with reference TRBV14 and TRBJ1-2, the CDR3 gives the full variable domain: EAGVTQFPSHSVIEKGQTVTLRCDPISGHDNLYWYRRVMGKEIKFLLHFVKESKQDESGMPNNRFLAERTGGTYSTLKVQPAELEDSGVYFCASSHLIGRPNYGYTFGSGTRLTVV.